The entry that follows covers one T cell receptor (beta chain) sequence. What it binds is unknown. The data were obtained in a study of T cell responses to AZD1222 COVID-19 vaccine. Study-wide findings and caveats: White British people made up most donors, females outnumbered males, and clonal diversity was possibly underestimated. Spike was spanned by vaccine-associated CD4 TCRs, which were dominant at 160-218 and 743-854. Compared with day 0, the breadth and depth of the Spike-specific TCR repertoire rose significantly after two doses of AZD1222.

Germline V gene sequence: CDR1 MGHRA, CDR2 YSYEKL. There are 17 residues in the CDR3. The V gene lost 0 bases and the J gene lost 0 bases, with 11 bases spanning the gap. Measured with immunoSEQ multiplex PCR; TCRdb has only the in-frame clones, and not every one. Of roughly 96,000 clones in the sample, roughly 90% are singletons; the top ten hold 2.8%. V is TRBV4-1 and J is TRBJ1-4; D might be TRBD1 (6 bases). Sequences were derived from peripheral blood, sampled on day 0 of AZD1222 vaccination. The receptor was derived from an adult in good health. In DNA, the CDR3 is TGCGCCAGCAGCCAAGATAGAGGGGGAGCAACTAATGAAAAACTGTTTTTT. Its protein product is CASSQDRGGATNEKLFF.